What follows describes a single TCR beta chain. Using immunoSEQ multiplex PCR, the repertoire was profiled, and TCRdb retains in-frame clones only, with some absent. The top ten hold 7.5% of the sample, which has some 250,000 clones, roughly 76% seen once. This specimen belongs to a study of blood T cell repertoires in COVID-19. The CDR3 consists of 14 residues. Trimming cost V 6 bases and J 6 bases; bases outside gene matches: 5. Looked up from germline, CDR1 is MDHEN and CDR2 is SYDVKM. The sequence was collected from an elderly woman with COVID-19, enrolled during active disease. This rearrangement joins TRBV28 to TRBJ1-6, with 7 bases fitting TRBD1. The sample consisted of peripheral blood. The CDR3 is CASRPGQTNSPLHF. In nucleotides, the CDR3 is TGTGCCAGCAGACCGGGACAGACTAATTCACCCCTCCACTTT.